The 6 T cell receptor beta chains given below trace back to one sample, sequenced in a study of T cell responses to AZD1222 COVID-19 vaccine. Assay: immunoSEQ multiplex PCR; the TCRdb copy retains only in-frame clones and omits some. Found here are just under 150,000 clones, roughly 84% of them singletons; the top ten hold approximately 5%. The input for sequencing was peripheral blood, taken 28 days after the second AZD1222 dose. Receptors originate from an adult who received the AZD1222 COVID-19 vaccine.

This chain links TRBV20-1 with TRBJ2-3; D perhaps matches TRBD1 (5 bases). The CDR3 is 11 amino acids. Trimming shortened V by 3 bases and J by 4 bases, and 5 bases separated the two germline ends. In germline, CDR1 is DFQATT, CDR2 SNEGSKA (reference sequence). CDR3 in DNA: TGCAGTGCTAGCAGGGCAGATACGCAGTATTTT. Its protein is CSASRADTQYF.

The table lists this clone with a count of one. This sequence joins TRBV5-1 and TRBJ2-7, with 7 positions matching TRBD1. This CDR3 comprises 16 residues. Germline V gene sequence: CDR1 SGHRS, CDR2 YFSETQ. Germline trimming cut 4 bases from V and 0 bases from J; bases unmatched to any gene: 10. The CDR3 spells CASSMQKGGSSYEQYF. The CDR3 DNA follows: TGCGCCAGCAGCATGCAAAAAGGGGGCAGCTCCTACGAGCAGTACTTC.

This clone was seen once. The CDR3 DNA is TGCGCCAGCAGTGGGGGACAGGGGAACTATGGCTACACCTTC. It specifies CASSGGQGNYGYTF. The chain joins TRBV10-1 to TRBJ1-2; 10 nucleotides match TRBD1. The CDR3 covers 14 residues. Germline V CDR1 and CDR2: WNHNN, SYGVQD (reference sequence). Trimming cost V 4 bases and J 2 bases; bases outside gene matches: 1.

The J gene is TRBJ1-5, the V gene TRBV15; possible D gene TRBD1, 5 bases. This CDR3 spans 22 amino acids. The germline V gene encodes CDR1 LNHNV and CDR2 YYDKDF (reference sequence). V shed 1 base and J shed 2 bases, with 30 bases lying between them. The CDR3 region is CATSRVTLWGEPSSRGNQPQHF. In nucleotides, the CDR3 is TGTGCCACCAGCAGAGTCACCCTATGGGGGGAGCCTTCCTCCAGGGGCAATCAGCCCCAGCATTTT.

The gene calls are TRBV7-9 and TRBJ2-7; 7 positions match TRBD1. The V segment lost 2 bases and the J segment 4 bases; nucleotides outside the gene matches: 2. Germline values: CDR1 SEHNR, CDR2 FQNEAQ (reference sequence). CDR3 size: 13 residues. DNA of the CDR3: TGTGCCAGCAGCTTAACAGGGGATTACGAGCAGTACTTC. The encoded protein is CASSLTGDYEQYF.

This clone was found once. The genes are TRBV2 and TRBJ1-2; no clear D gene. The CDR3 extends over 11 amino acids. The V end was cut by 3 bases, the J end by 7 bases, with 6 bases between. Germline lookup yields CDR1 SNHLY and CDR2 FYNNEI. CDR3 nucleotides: TGTGCCAGCAGTGATCACGGTGGCTACACCTTC. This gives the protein CASSDHGGYTF.